The next 22 T cell receptor beta chains were all read from a single sample in a study of cytomegalovirus exposure and HLA in healthy donors. The PCR contained 60 Vbeta and 13 Jbeta primers. Produced via immunoSEQ multiplex PCR; TCRdb's table is partial and in-frame only. Among around 140,000 clones listed, under 75% were seen once. Sequencing was done on a sample of PBMCs. The receptors come from a woman aged 35 to 49 in good health and CMV-seronegative.

Concerning this clone: Other DNA sequences within the sample encode an identical CDR3. This rearrangement joins TRBV18 to TRBJ1-1; D call uncertain. Germline V lookup: CDR1 KGHSH, CDR2 LQKENI. The ends were cut back, 3 bases at V and 1 base at J, with 6 bases in the middle. The CDR3 is 13 amino acids. CDR3 DNA sequence: TGTGCCAGCTCACCCCGAGCGAACACTGAAGCTTTCTTT. This gives the protein CASSPRANTEAFF.

The J gene is TRBJ1-1, the V gene TRBV19; no definite D call. CDR1 is LNHDA, CDR2 SQIVND, per germline (reference sequence). Trimming stripped 6 bases from V and 0 bases from J, with 14 bases between. The CDR3 is 15 residues long. For the CDR3, the DNA is TGTGCCAGTAGAGACGCCCAGGCCATGAACACTGAAGCTTTCTTT. Amino acid sequence: CASRDAQAMNTEAFF.

This chain uses TRBV9 with TRBJ1-4; no clear D. CDR1 is SGDLS and CDR2 is YYNGEE in the germline V gene. The CDR3 loop spans 13 amino acids. V shed 4 bases and J shed 8 bases, with 12 bases lying between them. The chain's CDR3 is CASSPGGNEKLFF. CDR3 in DNA: TGTGCCAGCAGCCCCGGAGGGAACGAAAAACTGTTTTTT.

The sample holds one count of this clone. V gene TRBV5-6 combines with J gene TRBJ1-4; D call uncertain. CDR1 is SGHDT and CDR2 is YYEEEE in the germline V gene. The ends were cut back, 1 base at V and 3 bases at J, with 10 bases in the middle. The CDR3 extends over 15 amino acids. Here the CDR3 reads CASSLSSWANEKLFF. The CDR3 bases are TGTGCCAGCAGCTTGTCTAGCTGGGCTAATGAAAAACTGTTTTTT.

This clone was observed a few times. The V call is TRBV5-8, the J call TRBJ2-2, with D possibly matching TRBD2 (5 bases). Trimming shortened V by 9 bases and J by 3 bases, and 12 bases separated the two germline ends. The CDR3 has 13 residues. Per the germline V gene, CDR1 is SGHTS and CDR2 is YDEGEE. The DNA of the CDR3 is TGTGCCACTTCAAGGGAGTACACCGGGGAGCTGTTTTTT. Translating it yields CATSREYTGELFF.

The chain has TRBV7-2 and TRBJ2-2; D perhaps matches TRBD2 (6 bases). The CDR3 is made up of 15 amino acids. Deletions cut 5 bases from V and 2 bases from J, with 12 bases between. CDR1 SGHTA and CDR2 FQGNSA come from the germline V gene. The CDR3 reads CASSPASANTGELFF. In nucleotides, the CDR3 is TGTGCCAGCAGCCCAGCTAGCGCTAACACCGGGGAGCTGTTTTTT.

As for this clone: Other DNA sequences in this specimen translate into the identical CDR3. V and J are TRBV29-1 and TRBJ1-5; 7 bases align to TRBD1. The junction had 4 bases not matched to a gene; V was cut back by 7 bases and J by 4 bases. The CDR3 has 12 amino acids. The germline CDR1 and CDR2 sequences are SQVTM and ANQGSEA. The CDR3: CSAGQDNQPQHF. Here the CDR3 DNA reads TGCAGCGCTGGACAGGATAATCAGCCCCAGCATTTT.

In this sample, this clone turned up once. This chain links TRBV7-2 with TRBJ1-1; 9 bases align to TRBD1. Germline-derived CDR1 and CDR2 are SGHTA and FQGNSA. Unmatched junction bases numbered 3, after V lost 1 base and J lost 0 bases. CDR3 length: 16 amino acids. CDR3 sequence (DNA): TGTGCCAGCAGCTTAGGGGGACAGGGCTTGAACACTGAAGCTTTCTTT. Its translation: CASSLGGQGLNTEAFF.

The CDR3 sequence is CASSLPGQGYGYTF. For the CDR3, the DNA is TGTGCCAGCAGCTTGCCCGGGCAGGGATATGGCTACACCTTC. This chain connects TRBV5-4 to TRBJ1-2, with D tentatively TRBD1 (5 bases). The CDR3 extends over 14 amino acids. The ends were cut back, 1 base at V and 5 bases at J, with 12 bases in the middle. Germline V lookup: CDR1 SGHNT, CDR2 YYREEE (reference sequence).

This clone showed up just a few times. This sequence joins TRBV9 and TRBJ1-1, with 12 bases identical to TRBD1. Germline CDR1 SGDLS, CDR2 YYNGEE. CDR3 size: 14 residues. Losses at the gene ends were 4 bases for V and 5 bases for J; bases not matched to a gene: 3. The CDR3 bases are TGTGCCAGCAGCCGGGGACAGGGGGCTACTGAAGCTTTCTTT. This gives the protein CASSRGQGATEAFF. Full variable domain (outside the CDR3, taken from reference TRBV9 and TRBJ1-1): DSGVTQTPKHLITATGQRVTLRCSPRSGDLSVYWYQQSLDQGLQFLIQYYNGEERAKGNILERFSAQQFPDLHSELNLSSLELGDSALYFCASSRGQGATEAFFGQGTRLTVV.

J is TRBJ2-5 and V is TRBV5-1; 7 bases fit TRBD1. The junction had 4 bases not matched to a gene; V was cut back by 4 bases and J by 1 base. The CDR3 totals 14 residues. From germline, CDR1 is SGHRS and CDR2 YFSETQ. The CDR3 reads CASSPGQFQETQYF. CDR3 coding DNA: TGCGCCAGCAGCCCGGGACAGTTCCAAGAGACCCAGTACTTC.

The chain carries TRBV6-6 and TRBJ2-1; TRBD2 might be the D (6 bases). Trimming shortened V by 1 base and J by 5 bases, and 12 bases separated the two germline ends. There are 15 residues in the CDR3. Germline V gives CDR1 MNHNY, CDR2 SVGAGI (reference sequence). Written as DNA, the CDR3 is TGTGCCAGCAGTTACTTCGTGACTAGTAACAATGAGCAGTTCTTC. Translating gives CASSYFVTSNNEQFF.

The chain recombines TRBV7-3 with TRBJ1-1; no clear D. This CDR3 is built from 13 residues. Germline assignment: CDR1 SGHTA and CDR2 FQGTGA. Trimming pared 0 bases from V and 6 bases from J, leaving 8 bases between. CDR3 DNA: TGTGCCAGCAGCTTAACAGTAAGCGCTGAAGCTTTCTTT. Translation: CASSLTVSAEAFF.

This clone appeared once. The chain joins TRBV9 to TRBJ1-2; D is uncertain. Germline-derived CDR1 and CDR2 are SGDLS and YYNGEE. The CDR3 extends over 15 amino acids. V gave up 3 bases and J gave up 1 base, with 13 bases separating them. The CDR3 protein is CASSGPSGLNYGYTF. CDR3 bases: TGTGCCAGCAGCGGCCCCTCTGGACTTAACTATGGCTACACCTTC. Together with reference TRBV9 and TRBJ1-2, the CDR3 gives the full variable domain: DSGVTQTPKHLITATGQRVTLRCSPRSGDLSVYWYQQSLDQGLQFLIQYYNGEERAKGNILERFSAQQFPDLHSELNLSSLELGDSALYFCASSGPSGLNYGYTFGSGTRLTVV.

The CDR3 DNA follows: TGTGCCAGCAGCAAAGACAGGGACAGGGAAGGGGATAATTCACCCCTCCACTTT. The encoded protein is CASSKDRDREGDNSPLHF. The J gene is TRBJ1-6, the V gene TRBV21-1; TRBD1, the table's D call, lacks a check against the DNA. TRBV21-1 is a documented pseudogene. This CDR3 has 18 amino acids.

The V call is TRBV11-2, the J call TRBJ2-1, with TRBD2 matching over 8 bases. The length of the CDR3 is 14 residues. Trimming cost V 2 bases and J 10 bases; bases outside gene matches: 7. Germline values: CDR1 SGHAT, CDR2 FQNNGV. CDR3 sequence reads: CASSLITGGKEQFF. DNA of the CDR3: TGTGCCAGCAGCTTAATAACGGGGGGGAAGGAGCAGTTCTTC.

This clone is judged medium-sized (0.01 to 0.1%). V usage is TRBV7-8 and J usage is TRBJ1-5; D may be TRBD1 (5 bases). Per germline, CDR1 SGHVS and CDR2 FQNEAQ. V lost 2 bases and J lost 3, with 11 bases in between. The CDR3 sequence is 15 residues long. The CDR3, as DNA: TGTGCCAGCAGCTTATACAGGAGTCTCAATCAGCCCCAGCATTTT. It translates to CASSLYRSLNQPQHF. Together with reference TRBV7-8 and TRBJ1-5, the CDR3 gives the full variable domain: GAGVSQSPRYKVAKRGQDVALRCDPISGHVSLFWYQQALGQGPEFLTYFQNEAQLDKSGLPSDRFFAERPEGSVSTLKIQRTQQEDSAVYLCASSLYRSLNQPQHFGDGTRLSIL.

The chain combines TRBV2 with TRBJ1-1; TRBD1 matches at 7 bases. Germline CDR1 and CDR2: SNHLY and FYNNEI. This CDR3 region has 13 residues. V gave up 7 bases and J gave up 11 bases; unmatched junction bases: 13. Here the CDR3 reads CASTEQGGRGAFF. CDR3 DNA: TGTGCCAGCACCGAGCAGGGGGGTAGGGGGGCTTTCTTT.

This chain joins TRBV2 and TRBJ2-2; 9 bases match TRBD1. V shed 4 bases, J shed 0 bases, and the junction held 9 bases outside the gene matches. The germline V gene has CDR1 SNHLY and CDR2 FYNNEI. This CDR3 is 18 amino acids long. CDR3 in amino acids: CASSGTGGISANTGELFF. CDR3 sequence (DNA): TGTGCCAGCAGTGGAACAGGGGGCATCTCCGCGAACACCGGGGAGCTGTTTTTT.

The chain links TRBV27 to TRBJ1-1; D perhaps matches TRBD1 (6 bases). Trimming took off 6 bases at V and 3 bases at J, with 14 bases between the two ends. Per the germline V gene, CDR1 is MNHEY and CDR2 is SMNVEV (reference sequence). The CDR3 sequence is 14 residues long. In DNA, the CDR3 is TGTGCCAGCAGCAGACCCGGGGGGCACACTGAAGCTTTCTTT. It codes for CASSRPGGHTEAFF.

The rearrangement links TRBV6-6 to TRBJ2-5; no firm D call. Trimming cost V 2 bases and J 5 bases, with 9 bases left between them. The CDR3 loop spans 13 amino acids. In germline, CDR1 is MNHNY, CDR2 SVGAGI (reference sequence). The CDR3 DNA reads as TGTGCCAGCAGTTACCCTCCAGCGGAGACCCAGTACTTC. Residues: CASSYPPAETQYF.

This chain joins TRBV28 and TRBJ1-4, with 9 bases aligning to TRBD1. CDR1 is MDHEN, CDR2 SYDVKM, per germline. CDR3 length: 16 residues. The V gene end was trimmed by 7 bases and the J gene end by 7 bases; junction bases not matched to a gene: 13. CDR3 nucleotides: TGTGCCAGCATTCCTACTACCGGGACAGGGAGTGAAAAACTGTTTTTT. Protein product: CASIPTTGTGSEKLFF.